One sample yielded the 20 T cell receptor beta chains listed below, sequenced in a study of CD8 T cells in ankylosing spondylitis. One entry per CDR3 protein results from TCRdb running MiXCR on the 5' RACE reads. In the table there are about 310,000 distinct CDR3 sequences, 20% to 25% of which are singletons. Sequenced input: blood, either unsorted or a sorted T cell fraction (not recorded which). The receptors were sampled from a female donor with ankylosing spondylitis or in good health (not recorded which).

This clonotype appeared many times. The chain is built from TRBV12-3 or TRBV12-4 and TRBJ1-1; TRBD1 aligns across 7 bases. V was pared by 6 bases and J by 8 bases, with 9 bases of the junction left unmatched. CDR3 size: 13 residues. CDR3 DNA sequence: TGTGCCAGCAGCCAACAGGGGCGAATGGAAGCTTTCTTT. Its translation: CASSQQGRMEAFF.

Only a few counts were recorded for this clonotype. The rearrangement uses TRBV20-1 and TRBJ2-7; 11 bases match TRBD2. The V segment lost 6 bases and the J segment 5 bases; nucleotides outside the gene matches: 12. The CDR3 is 15 amino acids. Germline V gene data show CDR1 as DFQATT and CDR2 as SNEGSKA (reference sequence). The chain's CDR3 is CSAARTSGRWNEQYF. CDR3 nucleotide sequence: TGCAGTGCCGCCCGTACTAGCGGGAGATGGAACGAGCAGTACTTC.

The chain couples TRBV15 to TRBJ2-7; D gene ambiguous. CDR3 length: 13 residues. V was trimmed by 3 bases and J by 2 bases, leaving 8 bases between them. Looked up from germline, CDR1 is LNHNV and CDR2 is YYDKDF (reference sequence). CDR3 DNA sequence: TGTGCCACCAGCAGGGACCTAACCTACGAGCAGTACTTC. It specifies CATSRDLTYEQYF. The variable domain in full, completed from reference TRBV15 and TRBJ2-7, reads DAMVIQNPRYQVTQFGKPVTLSCSQTLNHNVMYWYQQKSSQAPKLLFHYYDKDFNNEADTPDNFQSRRPNTSFCFLDIRSPGLGDTAMYLCATSRDLTYEQYFGPGTRLTVT.

V is TRBV9 and J is TRBJ2-7; 12 nucleotides match TRBD2. The V and J ends lost 4 bases and 5 bases, in that order; junction bases with no gene match: 10. CDR1 is SGDLS, CDR2 YYNGEE, per germline. This CDR3 is built from 16 residues. CDR3: CASSPRLAGVGDEQYF. The CDR3 DNA follows: TGTGCCAGCAGCCCCAGACTAGCGGGAGTCGGGGACGAGCAGTACTTC.

The table lists this clonotype with a few counts. The chain uses TRBV20-1 and TRBJ2-3; D gene unclear. The CDR3 runs 14 residues. V was pared by 5 bases and J by 2 bases, with 14 bases between. CDR1 and CDR2 (germline): DFQATT, SNEGSKA (reference sequence). The CDR3 sequence is CSADPATITDTQYF. As DNA, the CDR3 is TGCAGTGCTGATCCCGCCACCATCACAGATACGCAGTATTTT.

Only a few counts were recorded for this clonotype. The CDR3 loop is CASSSEGAGANVLTF. The CDR3 coding sequence is TGTGCCAGCAGTTCTGAGGGGGCGGGGGCCAACGTCCTGACTTTC. The chain employs TRBV12-3 or TRBV12-4 and TRBJ2-6, with 7 bases matching TRBD1. The CDR3 covers 15 residues. Germline trimming cut 4 bases from V and 4 bases from J; bases unmatched to any gene: 4.

The rearrangement uses TRBV20-1 and TRBJ2-7, with 7 nucleotides matching TRBD1. Germline values: CDR1 DFQATT, CDR2 SNEGSKA (reference sequence). Trimming at V came to 6 bases and at J to 2 bases, leaving 16 bases not matched to a gene. CDR3 size: 16 residues. The CDR3, as DNA: TGCAGTGCCGCAACACAAGGCCGACAGGGAGCCTACGAGCAGTACTTC. Its protein product is CSAATQGRQGAYEQYF.

The chain employs TRBV20-1 and TRBJ2-1; no reliable D call. Trimming took 6 bases from V and 8 from J, leaving 20 bases between them. Germline V gene lookup returns CDR1 DFQATT and CDR2 SNEGSKA (reference sequence). This CDR3 is 14 amino acids long. The CDR3 protein is CSARRMGMSDEQFF. The CDR3 DNA reads TGCAGTGCCCGACGCATGGGAATGAGCGATGAGCAGTTCTTC.

This clonotype was counted between two and nine times. The chain couples TRBV29-1 to TRBJ2-7, with 10 bases that match TRBD2. The CDR3 is 13 amino acids. Germline V lookup: CDR1 SQVTM, CDR2 ANQGSEA. The junction had 6 bases not matched to a gene; V was cut back by 6 bases and J by 4 bases. The CDR3 spells CSVGPSGSYEQYF. The CDR3, as DNA: TGCAGCGTGGGTCCTAGCGGGAGTTACGAGCAGTACTTC.

This chain connects TRBV20-1 to TRBJ1-2; 8 positions match TRBD1. The germline gives CDR1 DFQATT, CDR2 SNEGSKA (reference sequence). This CDR3 comprises 14 residues. V lost 2 bases, J lost 4 bases, and 6 bases stayed unmatched. The CDR3 protein is CSARPRGPGYGYTF. The CDR3, as DNA: TGCAGTGCTAGACCCAGGGGGCCGGGCTATGGCTACACCTTC.

This clonotype was seen at least ten times. V is TRBV12-3 or TRBV12-4 and J is TRBJ1-5; no clear D gene. The CDR3 loop spans 12 amino acids. The V end was cut by 2 bases, the J end by 5 bases, with 4 bases between. The CDR3 DNA follows: TGTGCCAGCAGTTTAACCGATCAGCCCCAGCATTTT. Protein product: CASSLTDQPQHF.

Many counts were recorded for this clonotype. V usage is TRBV10-3 and J usage is TRBJ2-1; D may match TRBD1 or TRBD2 (6 bases each). Germline-derived CDR1 and CDR2 are ENHRY and SYGVKD. Trimming removed 4 bases at V and 8 bases at J, with 15 bases between. This CDR3 region has 14 residues. The CDR3 protein is CAISVAEGVDEQFF. The CDR3 coding sequence is TGTGCCATCAGTGTAGCGGAGGGGGTCGATGAGCAGTTCTTC.

This clonotype was seen many times. V and J are TRBV29-1 and TRBJ2-1; D is possibly TRBD1 (5 bases). Per the germline V gene, CDR1 is SQVTM and CDR2 is ANQGSEA. This CDR3 spans 11 amino acids. Trimming removed 7 bases at V and 5 bases at J, with 9 bases between. The CDR3 protein is CSAVTDNEQFF. DNA for the CDR3: TGCAGCGCCGTGACAGACAATGAGCAGTTCTTC.

The J gene is TRBJ1-4, the V gene TRBV12-3 or TRBV12-4; maybe TRBD1 (5 bases). Trimming stripped 3 bases from V and 4 bases from J, with 9 bases between. CDR3 size: 14 residues. CDR3 region: CASSFSGFNEKLFF. The DNA for the CDR3 is TGTGCCAGCAGTTTTTCAGGGTTTAATGAAAAACTGTTTTTT.

The chain recombines TRBV5-1 with TRBJ2-1; 7 bases are a match to TRBD1. Germline V lookup: CDR1 SGHRS, CDR2 YFSETQ. This CDR3 region has 15 residues. V trimming: 6 bases; J trimming: 8 bases; junction bases outside the gene matches: 14. The CDR3: CASTDGRGFRDEQFF. The CDR3 DNA sequence: TGCGCCAGCACCGACGGCAGGGGGTTTCGAGATGAGCAGTTCTTC.

This clonotype has only a few counts. This sequence joins TRBV15 and TRBJ1-2; 7 nucleotides align to TRBD1. The CDR3 totals 17 residues. The V segment lost 0 bases and the J segment 6 bases; nucleotides outside the gene matches: 13. Germline CDR1 is LNHNV and CDR2 is YYDKDF (reference sequence). CDR3 in DNA: TGTGCCACCAGCAGAGATGGAGACAGGGAGCCCCTCAATGGCTACACCTTC. Residues: CATSRDGDREPLNGYTF. Based on the CDR3 plus reference TRBV15 and TRBJ1-2, the full variable domain is DAMVIQNPRYQVTQFGKPVTLSCSQTLNHNVMYWYQQKSSQAPKLLFHYYDKDFNNEADTPDNFQSRRPNTSFCFLDIRSPGLGDTAMYLCATSRDGDREPLNGYTFGSGTRLTVV.

This clonotype appeared a few times. V usage is TRBV18 and J usage is TRBJ1-1; D is perhaps TRBD1 (5 bases). CDR1 KGHSH and CDR2 LQKENI come from the germline V gene. The V end lost 4 bases, the J end lost 5 bases, and 20 bases lay between the germline ends. The CDR3 has 16 amino acids. CDR3 in DNA: TGTGCCAGCTCACTCAAGGGTAGCAGGGTAATTACTGAAGCTTTCTTT. This sequence encodes CASSLKGSRVITEAFF.

There are a few counts of this clonotype. The chain uses TRBV6-5 and TRBJ2-3; possible D gene TRBD2, 6 bases. Per the germline V gene, CDR1 is MNHEY and CDR2 is SVGAGI. This CDR3 spans 16 amino acids. Trimming shortened V by 0 bases and J by 1 base, and 11 bases separated the two germline ends. The CDR3 spells CASSYSPGVGTDTQYF. CDR3 DNA sequence: TGTGCCAGCAGTTACTCGCCGGGAGTGGGCACAGATACGCAGTATTTT.

The chain uses TRBV7-9 and TRBJ1-3; D remains ambiguous. CDR3 length equals 13 residues. From germline, CDR1 is SEHNR and CDR2 FQNEAQ (reference sequence). Trimming shortened V by 4 bases and J by 1 base, and 5 bases separated the two germline ends. This chain's CDR3 is CASSSESGNTIYF. As DNA, the CDR3 is TGTGCCAGCAGCTCGGAGTCTGGAAACACCATATATTTT.

This clonotype was counted once. The chain links TRBV27 to TRBJ2-5; D could derive from TRBD1 or TRBD2 (5 bases each). CDR1 is MNHEY and CDR2 is SMNVEV in the germline V gene (reference sequence). V was trimmed by 3 bases and J by 6 bases, leaving 11 bases between them. This CDR3 comprises 13 residues. The CDR3 sequence is CASSFGGLKTQYF. The DNA of the CDR3 is TGTGCCAGCAGTTTTGGGGGTTTAAAGACCCAGTACTTC.